A single sample is the source of the 20 T cell receptor beta chains below, sequenced in a study of neoadjuvant anti-PD-1 for oral cavity cancer. Only in-frame clones appear in the TCRdb table, and some are missing; sequencing was by immunoSEQ multiplex PCR. The sample has around 60,000 clones; 65% to 80% are singletons. The starting material was PBMCs, obtained before nivolumab (anti-PD-1) treatment. Receptors were obtained from a person aged 35-79 years with oral cavity squamous cell carcinoma.

The J gene is TRBJ1-4, the V gene TRBV5-1, with D possibly matching TRBD1 (6 bases). CDR3 length equals 16 residues. The germline CDR1 and CDR2 sequences are SGHRS and YFSETQ. V gave up 1 base and J gave up 7 bases, with 17 bases separating them. The CDR3 nucleotides read TGCGCCAGCAGCTTGACGTATAGCTTGACAGGTGAAAAACTGTTTTTT. The encoded protein is CASSLTYSLTGEKLFF.

This sequence joins TRBV6-5 and TRBJ2-2; 9 nucleotides match TRBD1. V was pared by 8 bases and J by 5 bases, with 9 bases of the junction left unmatched. This CDR3 spans 15 amino acids. CDR1 MNHEY and CDR2 SVGAGI come from the germline V gene. CDR3 sequence: CASADHRGRTGELFF. Written as DNA, the CDR3 is TGTGCCAGCGCTGACCACAGGGGGCGAACCGGGGAGCTGTTTTTT.

The V and J genes are TRBV27 and TRBJ2-3; D gene uncertain. V lost 6 bases, J lost 2 bases, and 12 bases lay in between. Germline V gives CDR1 MNHEY, CDR2 SMNVEV (reference sequence). The CDR3 sequence is 14 residues long. DNA for the CDR3: TGTGCCAGCAGGAGGACGCCCTCCACAGATACGCAGTATTTT. Translating it yields CASRRTPSTDTQYF.

The chain recombines TRBV11-1 with TRBJ2-7; D ambiguous. Trimming took 8 bases from V and 3 from J, leaving 14 bases between them. There are 13 residues in the CDR3. Germline-derived CDR1 and CDR2 are SGHAT and FQDESV (reference sequence). In DNA, the CDR3 is TGTGCCAGCTCGGCCCCACCTCACTACGAGCAGTACTTC. The encoded protein is CASSAPPHYEQYF.

V gene TRBV7-2 combines with J gene TRBJ1-1; TRBD1 agrees at 9 bases. This CDR3 spans 17 amino acids. V was pared by 4 bases and J by 4 bases, with 13 bases of the junction left unmatched. Germline lookup yields CDR1 SGHTA and CDR2 FQGNSA. The CDR3: CASSSTPGQGFGTEAFF. Written as DNA, the CDR3 is TGTGCCAGCAGCTCGACTCCGGGACAGGGATTTGGCACTGAAGCTTTCTTT.

This chain connects TRBV14 to TRBJ2-1; 16 bases are shared with TRBD2. The CDR3 covers 17 residues. The germline V gene has CDR1 SGHDN and CDR2 FVKESK. V dropped 4 bases and J dropped 8; count of bases not matched to a gene: 8. The CDR3 coding sequence is TGTGCCAGCAGCCCCCCGGGACTAGCGGGGGGGCAAGATGAGCAGTTCTTC. It yields the protein CASSPPGLAGGQDEQFF.

The gene calls are TRBV2 and TRBJ1-4; the match to TRBD1 covers 7 bases. Germline CDR1 SNHLY, CDR2 FYNNEI. J was trimmed by 7 bases and V by 3 bases; bases with no gene match: 11. The CDR3 is made up of 16 amino acids. The CDR3 DNA follows: TGTGCCAGCAGTGATCCACTGACAGGGATTGGTGAAAAACTGTTTTTT. This sequence encodes CASSDPLTGIGEKLFF.

The chain joins TRBV27 to TRBJ1-2; no firm D call. V shed 4 bases and J shed 8 bases, with 17 bases lying between them. Germline V gene lookup returns CDR1 MNHEY and CDR2 SMNVEV (reference sequence). The CDR3 spans 14 residues. The CDR3 is CASSSRTEPGGYTF. In DNA form, the CDR3 reads TGTGCCAGCAGTTCCCGGACCGAACCCGGGGGCTACACCTTC.

The CDR3 DNA reads as TGTGCCAGTAGGCCAGGGCCGGCCTATGGCTACACCTTC. Its translation: CASRPGPAYGYTF. The rearrangement uses TRBV19 and TRBJ1-2; possible D gene TRBD1, 5 bases. The germline V and J ends were trimmed by 6 bases and 4 bases, with 12 bases remaining between them. The CDR3 sequence is 13 residues long. Germline V gives CDR1 LNHDA, CDR2 SQIVND (reference sequence).

The rearrangement uses TRBV5-4 and TRBJ2-2; D remains ambiguous. The germline gives CDR1 SGHNT, CDR2 YYREEE (reference sequence). V lost 1 base and J lost 1, with 11 bases in between. The CDR3 totals 16 residues. The CDR3 DNA reads as TGTGCCAGCAGCTTGAAGCCTCACGGGAACACCGGGGAGCTGTTTTTT. Translated: CASSLKPHGNTGELFF.

The chain employs TRBV7-6 and TRBJ2-6, with D unresolved. The CDR3 has 17 residues. The V gene's germline CDR1 is SGHVS and CDR2 FNYEAQ. V was shortened by 5 bases and J by 0 bases, with 14 bases between the two germline ends. The CDR3 DNA sequence: TGTGCCAGCAGCCCCCGTAGACCGCACTCTGGGGCCAACGTCCTGACTTTC. It encodes CASSPRRPHSGANVLTF.

The gene calls are TRBV30 and TRBJ2-1; TRBD2 matches at 16 bases. The germline V gene encodes CDR1 GTSNPN and CDR2 SVGIG (reference sequence). CDR3 length equals 16 residues. Trimming removed 2 bases from V and 9 bases from J; junction bases left unmatched: 7. This CDR3 is CAWSPGLAGGYGEQFF. CDR3 DNA sequence: TGTGCCTGGAGTCCGGGACTAGCGGGAGGGTACGGTGAGCAGTTCTTC.

This chain joins TRBV5-1 and TRBJ1-1; 9 nucleotides match TRBD1. J lost 1 base, V lost 5 bases, and 3 bases had no gene match. The germline CDR1 and CDR2 sequences are SGHRS and YFSETQ. CDR3 length: 14 residues. The CDR3 region is CASRRQGENTEAFF. CDR3 coding DNA: TGCGCCAGCAGGAGACAGGGGGAGAACACTGAAGCTTTCTTT.

The chain links TRBV18 to TRBJ1-6, with D maybe TRBD1 (5 bases). Trimming removed 3 bases from V and 7 bases from J, with 16 bases in between. Germline values: CDR1 KGHSH, CDR2 LQKENI. The length of the CDR3 is 16 residues. The chain's CDR3 is CASSPFRAGTNSPLHF. CDR3 coding DNA: TGTGCCAGCTCACCGTTCAGGGCAGGGACGAATTCACCCCTCCACTTT.

The J gene is TRBJ1-2, the V gene TRBV6-5; 7 bases agree with TRBD1. The CDR3 sequence is 13 residues long. Germline V gene lookup returns CDR1 MNHEY and CDR2 SVGAGI. V lost 7 bases and J lost 3; bases outside the gene matches: 5. CDR3 sequence (DNA): TGTGCCAGCACCGGACAGGCCGACTATGGCTACACCTTC. Translation gives CASTGQADYGYTF.

The rearrangement joins TRBV20-1 to TRBJ2-5; no clear D. The CDR3 runs to 11 residues. V dropped 6 bases and J dropped 4 bases, with 9 bases sitting between them. The germline CDR1 and CDR2 sequences are DFQATT and SNEGSKA (reference sequence). The CDR3 nucleotides read TGCAGTGCCCTTAGTAGAGAGACCCAGTACTTC. The encoded protein is CSALSRETQYF.

The rearrangement joins TRBV11-2 to TRBJ2-5, with D possibly being TRBD1 or TRBD2 (6 bases each). The V end was cut by 7 bases, the J end by 1 base, with 22 bases between. CDR3 length: 17 residues. Germline CDR1 and CDR2: SGHAT and FQNNGV. The CDR3 DNA is TGTGCCAGCACCCCCTTTGGAGGGGGAGTAAGCCAAGAGACCCAGTACTTC. Protein sequence: CASTPFGGGVSQETQYF.

The chain has TRBV28 and TRBJ2-7; 12 bases are shared with TRBD2. V lost 9 bases and J lost 2; bases outside the gene matches: 2. Looked up from germline, CDR1 is MDHEN and CDR2 is SYDVKM. This CDR3 has 13 residues. The CDR3 spells CASWTSGTYEQYF. DNA of the CDR3: TGTGCCAGTTGGACTAGCGGGACCTACGAGCAGTACTTC.

The gene calls are TRBV5-4 and TRBJ1-3, with 7 positions matching TRBD1. Looked up from germline, CDR1 is SGHNT and CDR2 is YYREEE (reference sequence). The length of the CDR3 is 16 residues. The V segment lost 4 bases and the J segment 0 bases; nucleotides outside the gene matches: 7. This chain's CDR3 is CASSPDRTDSGNTIYF. DNA of the CDR3: TGTGCCAGCAGCCCGGACAGGACCGACTCTGGAAACACCATATATTTT.

This chain uses TRBV29-1 with TRBJ2-3; D uncertain. The length of the CDR3 is 13 residues. Germline CDR1 SQVTM, CDR2 ANQGSEA. With 1 base removed from V and 1 base from J, the gap between germline ends came to 6 bases. Here the CDR3 DNA reads TGCAGCGTTGAAGGGATCGGCACAGATACGCAGTATTTT. Translation gives CSVEGIGTDTQYF.